This TCR beta chain was sequenced in a study of shared clonotypes between healthy human individuals. Across the study: Donor composition was a couple of women and a few men, aged 18 to 49.

The CDR3 totals 13 residues. Trimming removed 4 bases at V and 1 base at J, with 8 bases between. Germline V gives CDR1 SGHRS, CDR2 YFSETQ. Everyone who donated was a Caucasian adult who lived in Nashville, Tennessee. The assay ran at deep level. Sorted-subset replicate PCR reactions were performed with 150 to 200 ng DNA, corresponding to some 32,000 T cell genomes. Sequencing used immunoSEQ multiplex PCR; TCRdb keeps in-frame clones, though not all of them. This table holds around 700,000 clones, approximately 79% found once. The sequence derives from a woman aged 25-40 years in good health. The V call is TRBV5-1, the J call TRBJ1-1; maybe TRBD1 (6 bases). The sequencing input was memory CD4+ T cells sorted from blood. Subset defined: CD45RA-negative fraction. The CDR3 region is CASSIQGNTEAFF. CDR3 sequence (DNA): TGCGCCAGCAGCATACAGGGGAACACTGAAGCTTTCTTT.